The clone carrying this T cell receptor beta chain was counted a few times. Its specificity is not known. The sample comes from a study of blood T cells in healthy people across ages. The study, taken as a whole, reports: Among long-lived donors, naive CD4+ cells were more numerous and diversity higher than in aged donors.

Then a second PCR, running roughly 7 to 11 cycles, was carried out with a sample-barcoded 5' primer and a J-beta primer mix. TCRdb re-derived calls from the 5' RACE reads in MiXCR, one entry per CDR3 protein. Of 750,000 to 1,000,000 distinct CDR3 sequences listed, almost 30% are singletons. Germline V gene sequence: CDR1 SNHLY, CDR2 FYNNEI. The CDR3 has 13 amino acids. These records were also assigned to another study, of T cells of mothers and their children.

J is TRBJ2-4 and V is TRBV2; no clear D gene. The J call may be in error: the DNA end matches TRBJ2-7 better. Sequencing was done on a sample of blood. The receptor was derived from a woman aged 40 to 55 in good health. The CDR3 region is CASSERSILEQYF. The CDR3 DNA reads as TGTGCCAGCAGTGAAAGGTCGATTCTCGAGCAGTACTTC.